The 18 T cell receptor beta chains given below trace back to one sample, sequenced in a study of blood T cell repertoires in COVID-19. The protocol was immunoSEQ multiplex PCR, while the TCRdb copy is restricted to in-frame clones and leaves out a portion. The sample shows 100,000 or so clones, approximately 86% of them seen only once. Material for sequencing was peripheral blood. These receptors all come from a human donor in a cohort sampled during active COVID-19.

The chain has TRBV6-1 and TRBJ1-3, with no clear D. The germline V gene has CDR1 MNHNS and CDR2 SASEGT. V lost 2 bases to trimming and J lost 9 bases, with 11 bases between them. The CDR3 has 13 residues. CDR3 loop: CASSESLGRTIYF. The CDR3 DNA reads TGTGCCAGCAGTGAATCGCTGGGCCGCACCATATATTTT.

V and J are TRBV7-2 and TRBJ2-7, with TRBD1 as a possible D gene (6 bases). V shed 0 bases and J shed 0 bases, with 12 bases lying between them. CDR1 is SGHTA, CDR2 FQGNSA, per germline. The CDR3 sequence is 16 residues long. CDR3 in DNA: TGTGCCAGCAGCTTAGCGGACAGCTACCCCTCCTACGAGCAGTACTTC. Its protein product is CASSLADSYPSYEQYF.

The rearrangement joins TRBV19 to TRBJ2-1; no firm D call. The germline gives CDR1 LNHDA, CDR2 SQIVND (reference sequence). The CDR3 runs to 13 residues. The ends were cut back, 5 bases at V and 1 base at J, with 6 bases in the middle. The CDR3 DNA sequence: TGTGCCAGTAGTGGAGTTTCCTACAATGAGCAGTTCTTC. It encodes CASSGVSYNEQFF.

The chain carries TRBV9 and TRBJ1-2; maybe TRBD1 (5 bases). Deletions cut 4 bases from V and 4 bases from J, with 20 bases between. The CDR3 length is 16 residues. Germline lookup yields CDR1 SGDLS and CDR2 YYNGEE. Here the CDR3 reads CASSSLRGQGAYGYTF. DNA of the CDR3: TGTGCCAGCAGCTCGCTGCGGGGCCAAGGGGCCTATGGCTACACCTTC.

V is TRBV5-1 and J is TRBJ1-1, with a tentative D call TRBD1 (5 bases). With 1 base removed from V and 11 bases from J, the gap between germline ends came to 21 bases. The CDR3 is made up of 15 amino acids. CDR1 is SGHRS and CDR2 is YFSETQ in the germline V gene. The CDR3 DNA reads as TGCGCCAGCAGCTTGCAGGGCATAGTAGGCGTTCGGGCTTTCTTT. Its translation is CASSLQGIVGVRAFF.

The V call is TRBV4-2, the J call TRBJ1-4, with a weak D call TRBD1 (6 bases). Trimming cost V 7 bases and J 4 bases, with 10 bases left between them. Germline values: CDR1 LGHNA, CDR2 YNFKEQ. This CDR3 region has 13 residues. The CDR3 bases are TGTGCCAGCACGGGAGGGGGTAATGAAAAACTGTTTTTT. Residues: CASTGGGNEKLFF.

The V and J genes are TRBV4-3 and TRBJ2-3; TRBD1 matches 7 bases. Germline values: CDR1 LGHNA, CDR2 YSLEER. This CDR3 has 15 residues. V was clipped by 0 bases and J by 7 bases; unmatched bases: 7. CDR3 amino acids: CASSQEPGQRNTQYF. The CDR3 nucleotides are TGCGCCAGCAGCCAAGAGCCGGGACAGCGAAATACGCAGTATTTT.

This clone appeared a single time. The chain combines TRBV5-6 with TRBJ1-1; the match to TRBD1 covers 7 bases. Germline trimming cut 4 bases from V and 4 bases from J; bases unmatched to any gene: 7. CDR1 and CDR2 (germline): SGHDT, YYEEEE. The CDR3 contains 14 residues. The CDR3 DNA follows: TGTGCCAGCAGCGGTAACAGGGGTGGCACTGAAGCTTTCTTT. This encodes CASSGNRGGTEAFF. Combining the CDR3 with reference TRBV5-6 and TRBJ1-1 gives the whole variable domain DAGVTQSPTHLIKTRGQQVTLRCSPKSGHDTVSWYQQALGQGPQFIFQYYEEEERQRGNFPDRFSGHQFPNYSSELNVNALLLGDSALYLCASSGNRGGTEAFFGQGTRLTVV.

The chain is built from TRBV28 and TRBJ1-1, with TRBD1 as a possible D gene (6 bases). Germline CDR1 MDHEN, CDR2 SYDVKM. Trimming took 8 bases from V and 8 from J, leaving 12 bases between them. This CDR3 has 11 amino acids. CDR3 sequence (DNA): TGTGCCAGCGGCCAGGGGTCCGAAGCTTTCTTT. Its translation is CASGQGSEAFF.

The genes are TRBV19 and TRBJ2-7; a possible D gene is TRBD2 (6 bases). Germline V lookup: CDR1 LNHDA, CDR2 SQIVND (reference sequence). V was shortened by 1 base and J by 7 bases, with 11 bases between the two germline ends. The CDR3 totals 13 residues. The CDR3 region has the DNA TGTGCCAGTAGTATAGGCCCTAGCGTTGAGCAGTACTTC. It yields the protein CASSIGPSVEQYF.

This clone appeared many times. The chain links TRBV5-4 to TRBJ2-7; no clear D gene. This CDR3 comprises 15 residues. V lost 0 bases and J 3 bases, leaving 13 bases between the germline ends. Germline V lookup: CDR1 SGHNT, CDR2 YYREEE (reference sequence). The CDR3 spells CASSLDPWLNYEQYF. The CDR3 DNA sequence: TGTGCCAGCAGCTTGGATCCCTGGCTGAACTACGAGCAGTACTTC.

This clone showed up just once. The V gene is TRBV28, the J gene TRBJ2-7; D perhaps matches TRBD1 (5 bases). In germline, CDR1 is MDHEN, CDR2 SYDVKM. CDR3 length equals 13 residues. V shed 2 bases and J shed 0 bases, with 5 bases lying between them. The CDR3 nucleotides are TGTGCCAGCAGTTTAGACAGCTCCTACGAGCAGTACTTC. This sequence encodes CASSLDSSYEQYF.

This chain uses TRBV30 with TRBJ2-1; D is uncertain. Germline CDR1 is GTSNPN and CDR2 is SVGIG (reference sequence). CDR3 size: 16 residues. Trimming pared 0 bases from V and 4 bases from J, leaving 16 bases between. Here the CDR3 reads CAWSVITTLMYNEQFF. DNA of the CDR3: TGTGCCTGGAGTGTAATAACTACCCTGATGTACAATGAGCAGTTCTTC.

The chain carries TRBV4-3 and TRBJ1-2; D is unclear. The CDR3 length is 15 residues. V was cut by 2 bases and J by 4 bases, with 14 bases left in between. Germline loops: CDR1 LGHNA, CDR2 YSLEER. DNA of the CDR3: TGCGCCAGCAGCCAAAGCCTTTCAAGTGGCTATGGCTACACCTTC. It translates to CASSQSLSSGYGYTF.

This clone was detected only once. CDR3 region: CSAAGNEQFF. For the CDR3, the DNA is TGCAGTGCCGCCGGCAATGAGCAGTTCTTC. V and J are TRBV20-1 and TRBJ2-1; no firm D call. The V end was cut by 6 bases, the J end by 6 bases, with 6 bases between. CDR1 is DFQATT and CDR2 is SNEGSKA in the germline V gene (reference sequence). This CDR3 has 10 residues.

The chain recombines TRBV19 with TRBJ1-2; tentatively, D is TRBD1 (5 bases). CDR3 length equals 15 residues. Germline loops: CDR1 LNHDA, CDR2 SQIVND (reference sequence). The V gene lost 6 bases and the J gene lost 1 base, with 15 bases spanning the gap. CDR3 amino acids: CASSFAGGVNYGYTF. The CDR3 nucleotides are TGTGCCAGTAGCTTCGCGGGGGGAGTTAACTATGGCTACACCTTC.

The chain is built from TRBV24-1 and TRBJ2-1, with 12 bases identical to TRBD2. The junction had 11 bases not matched to a gene; V was cut back by 6 bases and J by 6 bases. Germline assignment: CDR1 KGHDR and CDR2 SFDVKD. The CDR3 covers 17 residues. The chain's CDR3 is CATSKGPLAGGGNEQFF. Here the CDR3 DNA reads TGTGCCACCAGTAAGGGCCCCCTAGCGGGAGGGGGCAATGAGCAGTTCTTC.

This sequence joins TRBV21-1 and TRBJ1-1; TRBD1 is the table's D call, not checked against the DNA. TRBV21-1 is annotated as a pseudogene. This CDR3 comprises 16 residues. The CDR3 reads CASSNRTGSSESEAFF. Here the CDR3 DNA reads TGTGCCAGCAGCAATAGGACAGGGTCTTCAGAGTCTGAAGCTTTCTTT.